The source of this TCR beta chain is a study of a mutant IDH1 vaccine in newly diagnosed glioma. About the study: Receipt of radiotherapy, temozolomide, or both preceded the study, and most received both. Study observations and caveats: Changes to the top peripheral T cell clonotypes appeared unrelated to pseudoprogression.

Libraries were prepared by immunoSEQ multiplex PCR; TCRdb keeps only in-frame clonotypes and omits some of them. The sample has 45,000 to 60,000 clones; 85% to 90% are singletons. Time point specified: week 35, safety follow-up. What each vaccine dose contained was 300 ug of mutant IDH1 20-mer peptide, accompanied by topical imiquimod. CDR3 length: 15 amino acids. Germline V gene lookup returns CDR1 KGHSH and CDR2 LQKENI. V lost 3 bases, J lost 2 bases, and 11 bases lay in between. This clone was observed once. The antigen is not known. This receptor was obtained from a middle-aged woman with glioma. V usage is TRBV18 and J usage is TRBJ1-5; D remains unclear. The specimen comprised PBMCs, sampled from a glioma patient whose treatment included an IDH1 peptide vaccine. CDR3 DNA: TGTGCCAGCTCACCTTCATTTAGGGGCAATCAGCCCCAGCATTTT. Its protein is CASSPSFRGNQPQHF.